The rows below give T cell receptor beta chains drawn from one sample of a study of blood T cell repertoires in COVID-19. Here immunoSEQ multiplex PCR was the method, and the copy in TCRdb shows in-frame clones only, minus some. The sample holds about 180,000 clones, 80% to 90% seen once. The sequencing input was PBMCs or T cells enriched from blood (not recorded which). The source of these receptors is a man aged 50-59 years who had recovered from COVID-19. CDR3s include the opening cysteine and the closing phenylalanine or tryptophan. The order of the fields is V gene, D gene, J gene, CDR3 DNA, CDR3 protein. D genes are given only for firm matches.

TRBV3-1/TRBV3-2,TRBD1,TRBJ1-1,TGTGCCAGCAGCCAGTTGGGACAGAAAAACACTGAAGCTTTCTTT,CASSQLGQKNTEAFF
TRBV4-1,TRBD2,TRBJ2-1,TGCGCCAGCAGCCAAGTGCTGGTAGCGGGGGGTAGGAATGAGCAGTTCTTC,CASSQVLVAGGRNEQFF
TRBV10-3,-,TRBJ1-2,TGTGCCATCAGCGCCAGGACTGAGAACTATGGCTACACCTTC,CAISARTENYGYTF
TRBV7-6,-,TRBJ1-2,TGTGCCAGCAGCTTAGGGGGAGGAGATGGCTACACCTTC,CASSLGGGDGYTF
TRBV24-1,TRBD1,TRBJ2-5,TGTGCCACCAGTGGCTGGGGACAGGGGGTTGAGACCCAGTACTTC,CATSGWGQGVETQYF
TRBV19,-,TRBJ1-5,TGTGCCAGTAGTCCGACGACGGGCGGGCAGCCCCAGCATTTT,CASSPTTGGQPQHF
TRBV4-2,-,TRBJ2-7,TGTGCCAGCAGCCAAGGGAGGTACGAGCAGTACTTC,CASSQGRYEQYF
TRBV3-1/TRBV3-2,-,TRBJ1-1,TGTGCCAGCAGCCAGAGGGGACAACAGGGTGAAGCTTTCTTT,CASSQRGQQGEAFF
TRBV2,-,TRBJ2-3,TGTGCCAGCAGTGCGGGTCTTAGCACAGATACGCAGTATTTT,CASSAGLSTDTQYF
TRBV6-5,TRBD1,TRBJ1-1,TGTGCCAGCAGTCCCCCAGGGGGCGAGACTGAAGCTTTCTTT,CASSPPGGETEAFF